The 24 T cell receptor beta chains in this list originate from one sample, sequenced in a study of human T cells and chemical hapten exposure. Time point in this sample: patch test 2, 6 weeks after DPC sensitization. Treatment reported: therapeutic diphenylcyclopropenone sensitization with weekly scalp DPC. TCRdb ran MiXCR on the RACE reads and lists one entry per CDR3 protein. The sample holds more than 80,000 distinct CDR3 sequences, more than 9% seen once. The starting material was whole blood, obtained in connection with sensitization to the hapten diphenylcyclopropenone (DPC). The origin of the receptors is a woman aged 45-59 years with alopecia areata. Some clones in this sample may be carry-over from other donors' samples.

This clonotype was observed at least ten times. The V gene is TRBV28, the J gene TRBJ2-3, with 12 bases aligning to TRBD2. The CDR3 loop spans 15 amino acids. V dropped 6 bases and J dropped 5; count of bases not matched to a gene: 6. The germline gives CDR1 MDHEN, CDR2 SYDVKM. The CDR3 DNA is TGTGCCAGCAGCGCTAGCGGGAGGGCCTTAGATACGCAGTATTTT. It codes for CASSASGRALDTQYF.

This clonotype occurred many times. This chain connects TRBV5-1 to TRBJ1-1; D is possibly TRBD1 (5 bases). Looked up from germline, CDR1 is SGHRS and CDR2 is YFSETQ. The CDR3 covers 15 residues. Trimming cost V 0 bases and J 1 base, with 10 bases left between them. For the CDR3, the DNA is TGCGCCAGCAGCTTGGCGGGGGAAGGGAACACTGAAGCTTTCTTT. Its translation: CASSLAGEGNTEAFF.

The chain recombines TRBV2 with TRBJ2-7, with D perhaps TRBD2 (5 bases). The germline gives CDR1 SNHLY, CDR2 FYNNEI. This CDR3 spans 13 amino acids. V was shortened by 6 bases and J by 6 bases, with 15 bases between the two germline ends. The CDR3 sequence is CASSRDQNSEQYF. The CDR3, as DNA: TGTGCCAGCAGCCGGGATCAAAACTCCGAGCAGTACTTC.

The table lists this clonotype with a few counts. The chain recombines TRBV10-2 with TRBJ1-2; no firm D call. There are 13 residues in the CDR3. V lost 2 bases and J lost 2, with 6 bases in between. The germline V gene encodes CDR1 WSHSY and CDR2 SAAADI. CDR3 amino acids: CASSEARNYGYTF. In DNA, the CDR3 is TGCGCCAGCAGTGAGGCCAGAAACTATGGCTACACCTTC.

This clonotype occurred many times. V usage is TRBV2 and J usage is TRBJ2-3; no definite D call. V was trimmed by 4 bases and J by 3 bases, leaving 2 bases between them. This CDR3 has 11 amino acids. Looked up from germline, CDR1 is SNHLY and CDR2 is FYNNEI. The CDR3 sequence is CASSVTDTQYF. In nucleotides, the CDR3 is TGTGCCAGCAGTGTGACAGATACGCAGTATTTT.

The chain uses TRBV29-1 and TRBJ2-5; possibly TRBD1 for D (5 bases). The V end lost 6 bases, the J end lost 1 base, and 18 bases lay between the germline ends. Germline loops: CDR1 SQVTM, CDR2 ANQGSEA. This CDR3 region has 15 residues. DNA for the CDR3: TGCAGCGTGATAAGGGCAGGGAACCCCCAAGAGACCCAGTACTTC. Amino acids: CSVIRAGNPQETQYF.

This clonotype was seen many times. V is TRBV20-1 and J is TRBJ2-1; 11 bases agree with TRBD2. Germline V lookup: CDR1 DFQATT, CDR2 SNEGSKA (reference sequence). The length of the CDR3 is 16 residues. Trimming cost V 6 bases and J 6 bases; bases outside gene matches: 13. The CDR3 is CSATLNSGRVGNEQFF. CDR3 DNA: TGCAGTGCGACCCTTAATAGCGGGAGGGTTGGCAATGAGCAGTTCTTC.

The gene calls are TRBV28 and TRBJ1-5; 7 bases are a match to TRBD1. This CDR3 is 15 amino acids long. V dropped 6 bases and J dropped 6; count of bases not matched to a gene: 11. CDR1 is MDHEN and CDR2 is SYDVKM in the germline V gene. This chain's CDR3 is CASSLPGQKFQPQHF. The CDR3 DNA reads TGTGCCAGCAGCCTACCGGGACAGAAGTTTCAGCCCCAGCATTTT.

This clonotype was seen ten or more times. The rearrangement joins TRBV29-1 to TRBJ2-1; D may be TRBD2 (7 bases). The V gene lost 8 bases and the J gene lost 9 bases, with 26 bases spanning the gap. Germline CDR1 SQVTM, CDR2 ANQGSEA. CDR3 length: 15 residues. The CDR3 region has the DNA TGCAGCACCAACTTCAAGCGGGACACTCGCGGTGAGCAGTTCTTC. Translation: CSTNFKRDTRGEQFF.

This chain links TRBV19 with TRBJ2-3, with 7 positions matching TRBD2. The CDR3 spans 16 residues. With V trimmed by 3 bases and J by 2 bases, 8 bases remained unmatched. In germline, CDR1 is LNHDA, CDR2 SQIVND (reference sequence). The CDR3 loop reads CASSMWASGLTDTQYF. In DNA, the CDR3 is TGTGCCAGTAGTATGTGGGCTAGCGGCCTCACAGATACGCAGTATTTT.

In this sample, this clonotype turned up many times. The CDR3 nucleotides read TGTGCCAGCAGCCACGGGACTAGCGGTTACGAGCAGTACTTC. As protein: CASSHGTSGYEQYF. This sequence joins TRBV3-1 and TRBJ2-7; 11 positions match TRBD2. Germline lookup yields CDR1 LGHDT and CDR2 YNNKEL (reference sequence). The CDR3 runs 14 residues. The V and J ends lost 3 bases and 4 bases, in that order; junction bases with no gene match: 2.

The table lists this clonotype with many counts. This sequence joins TRBV6-6 and TRBJ1-5, with 9 bases that match TRBD1. The CDR3 runs 17 residues. The V and J ends lost 6 bases and 0 bases, in that order; junction bases with no gene match: 9. Looked up from germline, CDR1 is MNHNY and CDR2 is SVGAGI (reference sequence). The CDR3, as DNA: TGTGCCAGCAGCCAGGACAGGGGACAATATAGCAATCAGCCCCAGCATTTT. Translating it yields CASSQDRGQYSNQPQHF.

The chain employs TRBV7-2 and TRBJ2-7; 8 nucleotides match TRBD1. V was clipped by 6 bases and J by 5 bases; unmatched bases: 12. The CDR3 sequence is 15 residues long. The germline V gene has CDR1 SGHTA and CDR2 FQGNSA. The CDR3 loop is CASRVGTGGFDEQYF. In DNA, the CDR3 is TGTGCCAGCAGGGTGGGCACAGGGGGTTTTGACGAGCAGTACTTC.

The sample holds one count of this clonotype. The chain joins TRBV28 to TRBJ1-2; D is uncertain. The germline CDR1 and CDR2 sequences are MDHEN and SYDVKM. Trimming removed 3 bases at V and 4 bases at J, with 15 bases between. CDR3 length: 15 amino acids. The CDR3 here is CASSFWADKSYGYTF. CDR3 bases: TGTGCCAGCAGTTTTTGGGCTGATAAGTCCTATGGCTACACCTTC.

The chain carries TRBV5-1 and TRBJ1-1; no firm D call. The CDR3 runs 13 residues. Germline V gene data show CDR1 as SGHRS and CDR2 as YFSETQ. Trimming left V 0 bases short and J 1 base short, with 4 bases between. The CDR3 loop reads CASSLAPNTEAFF. The DNA of the CDR3 is TGCGCCAGCAGCTTGGCCCCGAACACTGAAGCTTTCTTT.

A remark on this clonotype: This may come from a read error, since a much larger clone is one base off. This is likely a read error, given that the CDR3 carries no conserved phenylalanine or tryptophan at its end. The V gene is TRBV6-6, the J gene TRBJ2-1, with a weak D call TRBD1 (6 bases). Germline CDR1 MNHNY, CDR2 SVGAGI (reference sequence). This CDR3 has 15 amino acids. The germline V and J ends were trimmed by 6 bases and 3 bases, with 15 bases remaining between them. CDR3 nucleotides: TGTGCCAGCAGGGAACAGGGCATGGGCTACAATGAGCAGTTCTCC. Its protein product is CASREQGMGYNEQFS.

This clonotype was counted a few times. The V gene is TRBV10-1, the J gene TRBJ1-2; D perhaps matches TRBD1 (5 bases). Germline assignment: CDR1 WNHNN and CDR2 SYGVQD (reference sequence). V gave up 0 bases and J gave up 3 bases, with 17 bases separating them. This CDR3 has 17 amino acids. The CDR3 spells CASSESIQGQRYYGYTF. The CDR3 nucleotides are TGCGCCAGCAGTGAGTCCATCCAGGGCCAGAGGTACTATGGCTACACCTTC.

This clonotype has more than one count but fewer than ten. The chain couples TRBV7-2 to TRBJ2-3; D gene unclear. Trimming pared 2 bases from V and 1 base from J, leaving 4 bases between. Per germline, CDR1 SGHTA and CDR2 FQGNSA. The CDR3 contains 13 residues. The CDR3 region is CASSLIGTDTQYF. The CDR3 region has the DNA TGTGCCAGCAGCTTAATAGGCACAGATACGCAGTATTTT.

The sample holds many counts of this clonotype. The CDR3 DNA reads as TGTGCCAGCAGTTTTCTTCCTCAGACAGGGTTCACTGAAGCTTTCTTT. It is translated as CASSFLPQTGFTEAFF. The J gene is TRBJ1-1, the V gene TRBV12-3 or TRBV12-4, with 7 bases identical to TRBD1. The CDR3 has 16 residues. V shed 3 bases and J 4 bases; nucleotides not matched to a gene: 11.

This clonotype was seen more than once but under ten times. This chain connects TRBV19 to TRBJ2-1; weak D call: TRBD2 (6 bases). The V gene's germline CDR1 is LNHDA and CDR2 SQIVND (reference sequence). The V end was cut by 9 bases, the J end by 3 bases, with 18 bases between. The CDR3 sequence is 15 residues long. The CDR3 reads CASHPGSPGYNEQFF. The DNA for the CDR3 is TGTGCCAGCCACCCCGGGAGCCCGGGCTACAATGAGCAGTTCTTC.

This clonotype has a handful of counts. The V gene is TRBV28, the J gene TRBJ1-3; no clear D. The V gene lost 2 bases and the J gene lost 4 bases, with 6 bases spanning the gap. This CDR3 is 13 amino acids long. Per germline, CDR1 MDHEN and CDR2 SYDVKM. The CDR3 nucleotides read TGTGCCAGCAGTTTAATACAGGGAAACACCATATATTTT. This codes for CASSLIQGNTIYF.

This clonotype has at least ten counts. The chain employs TRBV7-6 and TRBJ2-7, with 7 bases lining up with TRBD1. Germline CDR1 reads SGHVS; CDR2 reads FNYEAQ. The CDR3 consists of 13 residues. V trimming: 5 bases; J trimming: 5 bases; junction bases outside the gene matches: 6. DNA for the CDR3: TGTGCCAGCAGCAAGAGGGGGCTAGACGAGCAGTACTTC. Translated: CASSKRGLDEQYF.

This clonotype came up many times. The J gene is TRBJ1-5, the V gene TRBV20-1; a weak D match, TRBD1 (5 bases). The V end lost 6 bases, the J end lost 1 base, and 10 bases lay between the germline ends. CDR1 and CDR2 (germline): DFQATT, SNEGSKA (reference sequence). The CDR3 is made up of 13 amino acids. This chain's CDR3 is CSAPQGSNQPQHF. In DNA, the CDR3 is TGCAGTGCCCCTCAGGGCAGCAATCAGCCCCAGCATTTT.

DNA for the CDR3: TGTGCCAGCAGCCGGCGCGGGGACCGAAGCTCCTACAATGAGCAGTTCTTC. Translating gives CASSRRGDRSSYNEQFF. The chain employs TRBV11-2 and TRBJ2-1, with a tentative D call TRBD2 (6 bases). V gave up 5 bases and J gave up 0 bases, with 17 bases separating them. CDR3 length equals 17 residues. Per the germline V gene, CDR1 is SGHAT and CDR2 is FQNNGV.